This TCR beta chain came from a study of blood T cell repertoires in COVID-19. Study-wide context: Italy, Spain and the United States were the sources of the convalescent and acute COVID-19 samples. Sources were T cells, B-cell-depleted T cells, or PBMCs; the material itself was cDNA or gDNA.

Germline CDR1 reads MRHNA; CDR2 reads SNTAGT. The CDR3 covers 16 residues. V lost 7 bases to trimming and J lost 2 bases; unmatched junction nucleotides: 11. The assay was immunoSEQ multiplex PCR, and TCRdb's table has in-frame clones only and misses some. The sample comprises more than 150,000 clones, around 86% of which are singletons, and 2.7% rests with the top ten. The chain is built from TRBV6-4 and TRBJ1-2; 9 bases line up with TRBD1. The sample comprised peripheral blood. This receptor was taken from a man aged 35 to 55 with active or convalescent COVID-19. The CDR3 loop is CASKGTRQGGNYGYTF. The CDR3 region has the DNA TGTGCCAGCAAAGGAACCCGACAGGGGGGAAACTATGGCTACACCTTC.